The present entry profiles one T cell receptor beta chain with its context. This sample was taken from a study of cytomegalovirus exposure and HLA in healthy donors. V was cut by 5 bases and J by 0 bases, with 13 bases left in between. This CDR3 has 15 residues. Germline lookup yields CDR1 SGHAT and CDR2 FQNNGV. The PCR contained 60 Vbeta and 13 Jbeta primers. Produced via immunoSEQ multiplex PCR; TCRdb's table is partial and in-frame only. The sample consists of hundreds of thousands of clones, around 80% of them appearing once. Sequencing was done on a sample of PBMCs. This chain links TRBV11-2 with TRBJ1-1, with D possibly TRBD1 on 5 matching bases. The TCR was taken from a woman aged 55-69 years in good health and CMV-seropositive. CDR3 bases: TGTGCCAGCAGCCAACTCTGGGGGGTGAACACTGAAGCTTTCTTT. Translated: CASSQLWGVNTEAFF.